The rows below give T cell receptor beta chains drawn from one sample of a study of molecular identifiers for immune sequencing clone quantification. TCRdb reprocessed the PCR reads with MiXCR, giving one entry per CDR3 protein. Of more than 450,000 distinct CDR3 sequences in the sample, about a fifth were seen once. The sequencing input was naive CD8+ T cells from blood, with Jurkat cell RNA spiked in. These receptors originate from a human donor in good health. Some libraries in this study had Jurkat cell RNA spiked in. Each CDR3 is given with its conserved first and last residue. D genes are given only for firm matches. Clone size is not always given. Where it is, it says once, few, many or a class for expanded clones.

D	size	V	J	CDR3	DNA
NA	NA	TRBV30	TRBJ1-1	CAWSVFGLPNTEAFF	TGTGCCTGGAGTGTATTCGGGCTCCCCAACACTGAAGCTTTCTTT
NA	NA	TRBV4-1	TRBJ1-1	CASSHTAGQAAEAFF	TGCGCCAGCAGCCACACAGCCGGACAAGCCGCTGAAGCTTTCTTT
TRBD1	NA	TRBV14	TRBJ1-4	CASSQRQGSPNEKLFF	TGTGCCAGCAGCCAACGACAGGGTTCCCCTAATGAAAAACTGTTTTTT
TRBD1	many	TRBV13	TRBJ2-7	CASSPGQGRYEQYF	TGTGCCAGCAGCCCGGGACAGGGCCGGTACGAGCAGTACTTC
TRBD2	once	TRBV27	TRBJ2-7	CASSSSHSGRTYEQYF	TGTGCCAGCAGTTCGTCTCATAGCGGGAGGACCTACGAGCAGTACTTC
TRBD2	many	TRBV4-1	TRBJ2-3	CASSQNSGGPPDTQYF	TGCGCCAGCAGCCAAAATAGCGGGGGGCCTCCAGATACGCAGTATTTT
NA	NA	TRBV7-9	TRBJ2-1	CAGSEPAYTSGNEQFF	TGTGCCGGCAGCGAACCCGCGTACACTTCAGGCAATGAGCAGTTCTTC
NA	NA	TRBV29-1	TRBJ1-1	CSAGGGSYTEAFF	TGCAGCGCTGGTGGCGGCAGCTACACTGAAGCTTTCTTT
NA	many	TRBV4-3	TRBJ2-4	CASSQRDGNIQYF	TGCGCCAGCAGCCAAAGAGACGGAAACATTCAGTACTTC
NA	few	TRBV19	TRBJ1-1	CASSIVLANTEAFF	TGTGCCAGTAGTATAGTCCTAGCCAACACTGAAGCTTTCTTT
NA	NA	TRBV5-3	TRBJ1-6	CASSWGGANSPLYF	TGTGCCAGCAGCTGGGGGGGTGCTAATTCACCCCTCTACTTT
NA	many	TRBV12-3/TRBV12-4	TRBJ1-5	CASSTQGYNQPQHF	TGTGCCAGCAGTACACAGGGATACAATCAGCCCCAGCATTTT
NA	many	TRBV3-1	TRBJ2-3	CASSQEWSSTDTQYF	TGTGCCAGCAGCCAAGAATGGTCTAGCACAGATACGCAGTATTTT
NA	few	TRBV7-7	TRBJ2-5	CASSKVGRETQYF	TGTGCCAGCAGCAAAGTCGGTCGAGAGACCCAGTACTTC
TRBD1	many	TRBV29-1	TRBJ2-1	CSVTTGGREQFF	TGCAGCGTGACGACAGGGGGCCGTGAGCAGTTCTTC
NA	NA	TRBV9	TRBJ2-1	CASSPEALYNEQFF	TGTGCCAGCAGCCCGGAGGCCCTCTACAATGAGCAGTTCTTC
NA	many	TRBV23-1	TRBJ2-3	CASSHPGVQSTDTQYF	TGCGCCAGCAGTCACCCGGGAGTACAGAGCACAGATACGCAGTATTTT
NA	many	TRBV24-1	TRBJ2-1	CATSRSGYNEQFF	TGTGCCACCAGTCGAAGCGGGTACAATGAGCAGTTCTTC
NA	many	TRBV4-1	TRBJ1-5	CASSGSGEDQPQHF	TGCGCCAGCAGCGGGTCCGGGGAGGATCAGCCCCAGCATTTT
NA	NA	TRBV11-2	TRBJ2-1	CASSLDAAGYNEQFF	TGTGCCAGCAGCTTGGACGCCGCTGGCTACAATGAGCAGTTCTTC
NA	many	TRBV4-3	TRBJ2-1	CASSQEGGPGARYNEQFF	TGCGCCAGCAGCCAAGAAGGAGGTCCAGGAGCGCGGTACAATGAGCAGTTCTTC
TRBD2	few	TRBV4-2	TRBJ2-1	CASSLVAGGSNEQFF	TGTGCCAGCAGCCTGGTAGCGGGAGGTTCCAATGAGCAGTTCTTC
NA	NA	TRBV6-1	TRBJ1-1	CASSEESGLEAFF	TGTGCCAGCAGTGAAGAGTCAGGCCTTGAAGCTTTCTTT
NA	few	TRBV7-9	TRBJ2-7	CASSPINENSYEQYF	TGTGCCAGCAGCCCTATTAATGAGAACAGCTACGAGCAGTACTTC
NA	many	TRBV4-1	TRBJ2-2	CASSLLGAANTGELFF	TGCGCCAGCAGCCTTCTGGGGGCAGCGAACACCGGGGAGCTGTTTTTT
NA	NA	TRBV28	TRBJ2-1	CASSIQLHNEQFF	TGTGCCAGCTCTATCCAGCTACACAATGAGCAGTTCTTC
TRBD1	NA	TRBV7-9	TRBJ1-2	CASSLEGAGGDYGYTF	TGTGCCAGCAGCTTAGAGGGGGCCGGGGGTGACTATGGCTACACCTTC
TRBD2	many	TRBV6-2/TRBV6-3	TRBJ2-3	CASSYWTSGTTDTQYF	TGTGCCAGCAGTTACTGGACTAGCGGGACCACAGATACGCAGTATTTT
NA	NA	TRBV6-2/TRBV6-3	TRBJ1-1	CASSYSRRASNTEAFF	TGTGCCAGCAGTTATTCCCGGAGAGCCTCGAACACTGAAGCTTTCTTT
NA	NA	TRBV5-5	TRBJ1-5	CASTPDLSLNPNQPQHF	TGTGCCAGCACCCCCGATTTGAGTTTAAATCCCAATCAGCCCCAGCATTTT
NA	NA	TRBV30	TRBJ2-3	CAWSRAGQADTQYF	TGTGCCTGGAGTCGGGCTGGTCAAGCAGATACGCAGTATTTT
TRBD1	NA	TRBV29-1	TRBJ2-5	CSVEGDIRGIEAQYF	TGCAGCGTAGAGGGGGACATCAGGGGGATAGAGGCCCAGTACTTC
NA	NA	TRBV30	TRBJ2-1	CAWGPEGREQFF	TGTGCCTGGGGCCCAGAGGGACGGGAGCAGTTCTTC
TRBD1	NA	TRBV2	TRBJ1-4	CASSTGTGDEKLFF	TGTGCCAGCAGTACCGGGACAGGGGATGAAAAACTGTTTTTT
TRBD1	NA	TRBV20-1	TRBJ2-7	CSAQQGAGYEQYF	TGCAGTGCACAACAGGGGGCCGGGTACGAGCAGTACTTC
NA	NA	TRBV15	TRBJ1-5	CATSPGLINQPQHF	TGTGCCACCAGCCCAGGCCTTATCAATCAGCCCCAGCATTTT
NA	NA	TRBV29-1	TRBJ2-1	CSVGGGGQLDEQFF	TGCAGCGTTGGCGGCGGGGGCCAGTTAGATGAGCAGTTCTTC
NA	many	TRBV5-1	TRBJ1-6	CASSLGGSSPLHF	TGCGCCAGCAGCTTAGGGGGTAGTTCACCCCTCCACTTT
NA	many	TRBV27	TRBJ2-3	CASSPRRDTQYF	TGTGCCAGCAGCCCCCGACGGGATACGCAGTATTTT